This T cell receptor beta chain was sequenced for a study of blood T cell repertoires in COVID-19. This CDR3 has 17 residues. The trim removed 2 bases at V and 1 base at J, leaving 10 bases unmatched. The germline V gene has CDR1 MNHEY and CDR2 SVGEGT. Here immunoSEQ multiplex PCR was the method, and the copy in TCRdb shows in-frame clones only, minus some. The table has approximately 97,000 clones, 80% to 95% seen once. The receptor was derived from a woman aged 45-65 years with COVID-19, enrolled during active disease. The chain carries TRBV6-2 or TRBV6-3 and TRBJ2-7, with 8 bases lining up with TRBD2. Material: peripheral blood. The CDR3 sequence: CASSYALRAGASYEQYF. CDR3 bases: TGTGCCAGCAGTTACGCCCTCCGAGCGGGGGCTTCCTACGAGCAGTACTTC.